The clone carrying this T cell receptor beta chain occurred many times. Its antigen remains unidentified. The CDR3 sequence is 16 residues long. In germline, CDR1 is MGHRA, CDR2 YSYEKL. V was clipped by 1 base and J by 1 base; unmatched bases: 6. Sample-barcoded 5' priming and a J-beta primer mix drove a second PCR of about 7 to 11 cycles. Every cDNA molecule bore a tag from a template-switch adaptor containing 12 random nucleotides. TCRdb fed the 5' RACE reads into MiXCR, producing one record per CDR3 protein. The sample holds roughly 1,700,000 distinct CDR3 sequences, 28% seen once. The record originates from a study of blood T cells in healthy people across ages. Overall study findings and caveats: The recorded TCR beta diversity per million T cells decreased in a roughly linear manner with age.

Sequenced material: blood. The origin of this receptor is a woman aged 30 to 39 in good health. The chain links TRBV4-1 to TRBJ2-7, with 8 positions matching TRBD1. The CDR3 sequence: CASSQVGQGASYEQYF. In nucleotides, the CDR3 is TGCGCCAGCAGCCAAGTTGGGCAGGGGGCGTCCTACGAGCAGTACTTC.